This TCR beta chain was recovered during a study of blood T cells in healthy people across ages. Findings and caveats of the study: Diversity was higher, and naive CD4+ cells more numerous, in long-lived donors than in aged donors.

Germline V lookup: CDR1 SEHNR, CDR2 FQNEAQ (reference sequence). The CDR3 has 14 amino acids. V gave up 6 bases and J gave up 2 bases, with 14 bases separating them. This clonotype has at least ten counts. Its antigen is still unknown. The use of a sample-barcoded 5' primer and a J-beta primer mix characterized a second PCR of about 7 to 12 cycles. A minimum of 2.5 million CDR3-containing paired-end reads was obtained for each sample. TCRdb itself ran the 5' RACE reads through MiXCR, one entry per CDR3 protein. The table lists about 840,000 distinct CDR3 sequences, 29% of them singletons. These sequences were also reported in another study, on T cells of mothers and their children.

The chain combines TRBV7-9 with TRBJ2-7; no definite D call. The receptor was derived from a woman in her thirties or forties in good health. The sequenced sample was blood. The CDR3 nucleotides are TGTGCCAGCAGTCTCTTAGAGGTCGCCTACGAGCAGTACTTC. It yields the protein CASSLLEVAYEQYF.